This is a list of T cell receptor beta chains from one sample in a study of blood T cell repertoires in COVID-19. Clones were read by immunoSEQ multiplex PCR, and TCRdb kept only the in-frame ones, dropping some. The sample carries 240,000 or so clones, roughly nine tenths recorded once. Sequences were obtained from peripheral blood. These receptor sequences come from a man aged 55 to 70 with acute or convalescent COVID-19. Each CDR3 is given with its conserved first and last residue. A D gene is named only where the DNA matches it firmly. Clone size is not always given. Where it is, it says once, few, many or a class for expanded clones.

V gene	D gene	J gene	CDR3 length	clone size	CDR3 protein	CDR3 DNA
TRBV28	-	TRBJ1-5	15	-	CASSLGQLGNQPQHF	TGTGCCAGCAGTTTAGGACAGTTAGGCAATCAGCCCCAGCATTTT
TRBV5-4	TRBD1	TRBJ2-7	15	-	CASSRGQGMSYEQYF	TGTGCCAGCAGCCGGGGACAGGGGATGTCCTACGAGCAGTACTTC
TRBV5-5	TRBD2	TRBJ2-7	15	many	CASSFGTSGSYEQYF	TGTGCCAGCAGCTTCGGGACTAGCGGTTCCTACGAGCAGTACTTC
TRBV7-9	-	TRBJ1-3	16	-	CASSLIGGAFGNTIYF	TGTGCCAGCAGCTTAATTGGGGGCGCTTTTGGAAACACCATATATTTT
TRBV4-3	-	TRBJ1-6	16	once	CASSQDLGRVNSPLHF	TGCGCCAGCAGCCAAGATCTCGGCAGGGTTAATTCACCCCTCCACTTT
TRBV6-5	TRBD1	TRBJ1-5	15	-	CASSYGQGQGQPQHF	TGTGCCAGCAGTTACGGACAGGGGCAGGGGCAGCCCCAGCATTTT
TRBV2	TRBD1	TRBJ1-1	13	-	CASTSPGGTGTFF	TGTGCCAGCACCTCCCCGGGGGGGACAGGGACTTTCTTT
TRBV4-3	TRBD1	TRBJ1-1	15	-	CASSHTGQPNTEAFF	TGCGCCAGCAGCCACACGGGACAGCCGAACACTGAAGCTTTCTTT
TRBV29-1	TRBD1	TRBJ1-2	15	-	CSVPPTTGGNYGYTF	TGCAGCGTTCCCCCCACGACAGGGGGTAACTATGGCTACACCTTC
TRBV28	-	TRBJ1-1	14	few	CASSLGRINTEAFF	TGTGCCAGCAGTTTGGGCAGGATAAACACTGAAGCTTTCTTT
TRBV11-3	TRBD2	TRBJ2-3	15	once	CASSSRTTSADTQYF	TGTGCCAGCAGCTCTCGGACTACTAGCGCAGATACGCAGTATTTT
TRBV7-9	-	TRBJ1-2	15	-	CASRDSGSYQNGYTF	TGTGCCAGCAGAGACAGTGGAAGCTATCAGAATGGCTACACCTTC
TRBV30	TRBD2	TRBJ2-1	14	once	CAWSPRRESHEQFF	TGTGCCTGGAGCCCCAGGCGGGAGTCCCATGAGCAGTTCTTC
TRBV18	TRBD1	TRBJ1-6	15	once	CASSFGQGANSPLHF	TGTGCCAGCTCCTTCGGACAGGGGGCGAATTCACCCCTCCACTTT
TRBV6-2/TRBV6-3	TRBD2	TRBJ2-1	11	-	CASSSLADQFF	TGTGCCAGCAGTTCCCTAGCGGACCAGTTCTTC
TRBV6-5	TRBD1	TRBJ1-5	14	-	CASRDPGQHQPQHF	TGTGCCAGCAGGGACCCGGGACAGCATCAGCCCCAGCATTTT
TRBV6-1	TRBD2	TRBJ2-7	17	-	CASSEAVIAGNSYEQYF	TGTGCCAGCAGTGAAGCGGTAATAGCGGGGAACTCCTACGAGCAGTACTTC
TRBV5-1	-	TRBJ1-4	16	-	CASSLTEQGPNEKLFF	TGCGCCAGCAGCTTGACCGAACAGGGCCCTAATGAAAAACTGTTTTTT
TRBV5-4	TRBD2	TRBJ2-5	16	-	CASSLAGTSGTETQYF	TGTGCCAGCAGCTTGGCCGGCACTAGCGGGACGGAGACCCAGTACTTC
TRBV7-8	-	TRBJ1-5	13	-	CASSLRGNQPQHF	TGTGCCAGCAGCCTGAGGGGCAATCAGCCCCAGCATTTT
TRBV11-3	-	TRBJ2-7	12	-	CASSFLPYEQYF	TGTGCCAGCAGCTTCCTTCCCTACGAGCAGTACTTC
TRBV30	-	TRBJ1-1	15	-	CAWSVIITANTEAFF	TGTGCCTGGAGTGTAATCATCACAGCGAACACTGAAGCTTTCTTT
TRBV29-1	-	TRBJ2-3	13	-	CSVERPTGDTQYF	TGCAGCGTTGAGAGGCCGACAGGAGATACGCAGTATTTT
TRBV7-6	TRBD2	TRBJ2-1	17	-	CASSLLRASGSQNEQFF	TGTGCCAGCAGCTTACTTCGGGCTAGCGGGAGTCAAAATGAGCAGTTCTTC
TRBV29-1	-	TRBJ2-1	11	-	CSVSGQYEQFF	TGCAGCGTTTCAGGGCAGTATGAGCAGTTCTTC
TRBV3-1/TRBV3-2	TRBD2	TRBJ2-1	16	-	CASSPPGLGSFGEQFF	TGTGCCAGCAGCCCCCCGGGACTAGGGTCTTTTGGTGAGCAGTTCTTC
TRBV5-1	TRBD2	TRBJ2-5	15	-	CASSWKTSGGATQYF	TGCGCCAGCAGCTGGAAGACTAGCGGAGGGGCGACCCAGTACTTC
TRBV5-1	-	TRBJ2-1	15	once	CASSFEGGSYNEQFF	TGCGCCAGCAGCTTCGAGGGAGGCTCCTACAATGAGCAGTTCTTC
TRBV29-1	-	TRBJ2-7	12	-	CSVEDQLYEQYF	TGCAGCGTTGAAGATCAACTCTACGAGCAGTACTTC
TRBV4-3	-	TRBJ2-5	15	-	CASSQRTGSRETQYF	TGCGCCAGCAGCCAACGGACGGGGAGCCGGGAGACCCAGTACTTC
TRBV18	TRBD2	TRBJ2-7	17	-	CASSPERGGYLPYEQYF	TGTGCCAGCTCACCGGAGCGGGGGGGCTACCTTCCCTACGAGCAGTACTTC
TRBV3-1/TRBV3-2	-	TRBJ2-1	15	-	CASSPQAGSYNEQFF	TGTGCCAGCAGCCCGCAGGCTGGCTCCTACAATGAGCAGTTCTTC
TRBV7-2	-	TRBJ1-4	16	-	CASSLISDRSNEKLFF	TGTGCCAGCAGCTTAATTTCGGACAGATCTAATGAAAAACTGTTTTTT
TRBV5-1	-	TRBJ1-1	15	-	CASSLEPKGDTEAFF	TGCGCCAGCAGCTTGGAGCCCAAAGGGGACACTGAAGCTTTCTTT
TRBV6-2/TRBV6-3	-	TRBJ1-6	15	-	CASSYDGVYNSPLHF	TGTGCCAGCAGTTACGACGGGGTTTATAATTCACCCCTCCACTTT
TRBV7-3	TRBD2	TRBJ2-2	16	-	CASSLLVAGVGGELFF	TGTGCCAGCAGCTTATTGGTAGCGGGAGTCGGCGGGGAGCTGTTTTTT
TRBV24-1	TRBD1	TRBJ1-2	14	once	CATSDPDRAYGYTF	TGTGCCACCAGTGACCCGGACAGGGCCTATGGCTACACCTTC
TRBV7-2	TRBD2	TRBJ2-5	17	-	CASSFPRLAGEGETQYF	TGTGCCAGCAGCTTCCCCCGACTAGCGGGTGAAGGTGAGACCCAGTACTTC
TRBV5-6	-	TRBJ1-5	16	-	CARSLGGGDSNQPQHF	TGTGCCCGCAGCTTGGGGGGGGGCGATAGCAATCAGCCCCAGCATTTT
TRBV4-1	TRBD2	TRBJ2-1	15	-	CASTQVAGVSNEQFF	TGCGCCAGCACCCAAGTAGCGGGAGTAAGCAATGAGCAGTTCTTC
TRBV6-6	-	TRBJ1-2	13	-	CASSRDTGYGYTF	TGTGCCAGCAGTAGGGACACTGGCTATGGCTACACCTTC
TRBV24-1	-	TRBJ2-7	14	-	CATSEEDPPYEQYF	TGTGCCACCAGTGAGGAGGACCCACCCTACGAGCAGTACTTC
TRBV24-1	-	TRBJ2-7	14	few	CATSHSRASYEQYF	TGTGCCACCAGTCATTCCAGGGCGAGCTACGAGCAGTACTTC
TRBV4-3	TRBD2	TRBJ2-7	20	-	CASSQDLLLGTSGLAYEQYF	TGCGCCAGCAGCCAAGATTTACTTTTGGGGACTAGCGGACTAGCATACGAGCAGTACTTC